This is a list of T cell receptor beta chains from one sample in a study of blood T cell repertoires in COVID-19. Here immunoSEQ multiplex PCR was the method, and the copy in TCRdb shows in-frame clones only, minus some. The sample records some 160,000 clones, 65% to 85% being singletons. Material for sequencing was peripheral blood. These receptor sequences come from a woman aged 70-85 years who had recovered from COVID-19. CDR3s include the opening cysteine and the closing phenylalanine or tryptophan. D genes are given only for firm matches.

v_call: TRBV9
d_call: -
j_call: TRBJ1-1
cdr3_aa: CASSVDGGLYPAGAFF

v_call: TRBV14
d_call: -
j_call: TRBJ2-4
cdr3_aa: CASSQGGLAKNIQYF

v_call: TRBV9
d_call: -
j_call: TRBJ2-5
cdr3_aa: CASSVNSQETQYF

v_call: TRBV25-1
d_call: -
j_call: TRBJ1-3
cdr3_aa: CASSEFQNSGNTIYF

v_call: TRBV3-1/TRBV3-2
d_call: TRBD2
j_call: TRBJ2-5
cdr3_aa: CASSQRLAGGETQYF

v_call: TRBV5-1
d_call: TRBD2
j_call: TRBJ2-4
cdr3_aa: CASMEGAGDIQYF

v_call: TRBV28
d_call: -
j_call: TRBJ2-5
cdr3_aa: CASSLQWSGETQYF

v_call: TRBV5-4
d_call: -
j_call: TRBJ2-3
cdr3_aa: CASSLTIGTDTQYF

v_call: TRBV15
d_call: -
j_call: TRBJ2-5
cdr3_aa: CATSSPGGHETQYF

v_call: TRBV7-2
d_call: -
j_call: TRBJ1-2
cdr3_aa: CASSPRREGGYTF

v_call: TRBV11-2
d_call: -
j_call: TRBJ1-1
cdr3_aa: CASSLQGSGTEAFF

v_call: TRBV6-5
d_call: TRBD2
j_call: TRBJ2-5
cdr3_aa: CATRLAETQYF

v_call: TRBV27
d_call: -
j_call: TRBJ2-3
cdr3_aa: CASSQGWAGTDTQYF

v_call: TRBV15
d_call: -
j_call: TRBJ2-1
cdr3_aa: CATSLTRSSYNEQFF

v_call: TRBV4-1
d_call: -
j_call: TRBJ2-1
cdr3_aa: CASSQAPSIIREQFF

v_call: TRBV27
d_call: -
j_call: TRBJ1-1
cdr3_aa: CASGWYGGRAFF

v_call: TRBV5-1
d_call: TRBD1
j_call: TRBJ2-3
cdr3_aa: CASSHQTGGGPDTQYF

v_call: TRBV6-1
d_call: -
j_call: TRBJ2-7
cdr3_aa: CASSEGPASDRGQYF

v_call: TRBV9
d_call: -
j_call: TRBJ1-4
cdr3_aa: CASSPRFDF

v_call: TRBV29-1
d_call: -
j_call: TRBJ1-1
cdr3_aa: CSVGSGLSAEAFF

v_call: TRBV6-6
d_call: -
j_call: TRBJ2-7
cdr3_aa: CASMKAAGGYEQYF

v_call: TRBV6-6
d_call: TRBD2
j_call: TRBJ2-5
cdr3_aa: CATRPGGGLVETQYF

v_call: TRBV11-2
d_call: -
j_call: TRBJ1-1
cdr3_aa: CASSLQGPPMNTEAFF

v_call: TRBV6-5
d_call: -
j_call: TRBJ2-5
cdr3_aa: CASSRGLGVETQYF

v_call: TRBV5-1
d_call: -
j_call: TRBJ2-1
cdr3_aa: CASRGGPNNEQFF

v_call: TRBV11-2
d_call: TRBD1
j_call: TRBJ2-7
cdr3_aa: CASRSARDRGSHEQYF

v_call: TRBV7-2
d_call: TRBD2
j_call: TRBJ2-1
cdr3_aa: CASSFLLASNEQFF

v_call: TRBV7-9
d_call: -
j_call: TRBJ1-3
cdr3_aa: CASSPRRVRGNTIYF

v_call: TRBV7-2
d_call: -
j_call: TRBJ1-6
cdr3_aa: CASSFEAYRLHF

v_call: TRBV7-2
d_call: -
j_call: TRBJ1-1
cdr3_aa: CASSQQGQNTEAFF

v_call: TRBV19
d_call: TRBD1
j_call: TRBJ1-2
cdr3_aa: CASSWGTVNYGYTF